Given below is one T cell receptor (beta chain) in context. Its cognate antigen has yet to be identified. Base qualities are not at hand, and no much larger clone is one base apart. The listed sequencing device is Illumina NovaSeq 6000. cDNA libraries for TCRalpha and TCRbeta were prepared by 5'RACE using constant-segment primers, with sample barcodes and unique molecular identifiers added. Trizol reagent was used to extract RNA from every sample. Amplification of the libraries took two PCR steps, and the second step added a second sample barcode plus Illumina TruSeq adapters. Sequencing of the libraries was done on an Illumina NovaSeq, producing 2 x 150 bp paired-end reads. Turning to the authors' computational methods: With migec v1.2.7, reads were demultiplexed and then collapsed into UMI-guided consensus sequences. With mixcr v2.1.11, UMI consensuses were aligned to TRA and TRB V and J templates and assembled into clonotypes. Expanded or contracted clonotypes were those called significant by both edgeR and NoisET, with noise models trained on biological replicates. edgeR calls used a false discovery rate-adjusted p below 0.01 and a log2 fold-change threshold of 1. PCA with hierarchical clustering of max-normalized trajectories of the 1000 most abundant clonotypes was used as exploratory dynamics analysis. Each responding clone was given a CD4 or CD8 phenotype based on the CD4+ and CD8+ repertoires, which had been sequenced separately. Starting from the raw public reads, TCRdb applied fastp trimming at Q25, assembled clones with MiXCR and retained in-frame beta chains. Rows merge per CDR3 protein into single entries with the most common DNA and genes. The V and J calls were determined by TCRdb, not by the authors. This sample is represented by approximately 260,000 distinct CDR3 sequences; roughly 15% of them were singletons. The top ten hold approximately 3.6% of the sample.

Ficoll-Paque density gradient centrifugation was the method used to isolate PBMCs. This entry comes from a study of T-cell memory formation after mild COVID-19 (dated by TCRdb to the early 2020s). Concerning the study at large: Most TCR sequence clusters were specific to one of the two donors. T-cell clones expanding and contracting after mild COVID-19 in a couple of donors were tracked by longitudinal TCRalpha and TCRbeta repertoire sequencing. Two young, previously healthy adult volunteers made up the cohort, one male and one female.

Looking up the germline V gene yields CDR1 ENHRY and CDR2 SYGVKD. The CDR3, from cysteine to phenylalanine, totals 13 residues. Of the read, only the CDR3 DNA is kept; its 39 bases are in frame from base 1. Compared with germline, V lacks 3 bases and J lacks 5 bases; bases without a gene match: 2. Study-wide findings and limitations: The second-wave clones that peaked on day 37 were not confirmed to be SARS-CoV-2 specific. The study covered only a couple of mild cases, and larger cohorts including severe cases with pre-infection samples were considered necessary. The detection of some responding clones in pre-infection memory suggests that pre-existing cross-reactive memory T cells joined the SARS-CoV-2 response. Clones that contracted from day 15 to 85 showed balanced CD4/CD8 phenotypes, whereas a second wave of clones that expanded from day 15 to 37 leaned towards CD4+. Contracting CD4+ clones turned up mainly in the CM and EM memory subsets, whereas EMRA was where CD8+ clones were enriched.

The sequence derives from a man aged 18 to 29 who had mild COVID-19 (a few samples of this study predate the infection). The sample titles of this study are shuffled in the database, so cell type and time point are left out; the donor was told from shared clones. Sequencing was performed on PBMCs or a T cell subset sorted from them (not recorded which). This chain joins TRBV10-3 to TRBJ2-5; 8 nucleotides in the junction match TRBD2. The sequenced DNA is TGTGCCATCAGTGAAAAGCGGGGGGAGACCCAGTACTTC. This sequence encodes CAISEKRGETQYF.